Presented here are 8 T cell receptor beta chains from one specimen sequenced in a study of Ad26.COV2.S vaccination and SARS-CoV-2 variants. Produced via immunoSEQ multiplex PCR; TCRdb's table is partial and in-frame only. The sample yields 410,000 or so clones, 80% to 95% seen once. This sample's treatment: 15 to 20 received Ad26.COV2.S at low or high dose, single or two shots; about 5 received placebo; per-sample allocation not given. Samples were taken on day 63 after the first vaccine or placebo injection. The sequencing here drew on peripheral blood, taken in a trial of Ad26.COV2.S vaccine versus placebo. The receptors were sampled from a person between 18 and 65 years old who received the Ad26.COV2.S COVID-19 vaccine or a placebo.

The CDR3 reads CASSPLTGELFF. In nucleotides, the CDR3 is TGTGCCAGCAGTCCCCTTACCGGGGAGCTGTTTTTT. The chain has TRBV27 and TRBJ2-2; D unresolved. This CDR3 has 12 amino acids. Trimming removed 5 bases at V and 5 bases at J, with 6 bases between. Germline lookup yields CDR1 MNHEY and CDR2 SMNVEV (reference sequence).

The CDR3 DNA is TGTGCCAGTGTACAGTACACTGAAGCTTTCTTT. Translated: CASVQYTEAFF. The V and J genes are TRBV9 and TRBJ1-1; the D is unclear. Trimming removed 8 bases at V and 3 bases at J, with 8 bases between. Per germline, CDR1 SGDLS and CDR2 YYNGEE. This CDR3 is built from 11 residues.

The chain carries TRBV27 and TRBJ2-2; D is ambiguous. V dropped 6 bases and J dropped 5 bases, with 13 bases sitting between them. The CDR3 is 14 residues long. The germline V gene has CDR1 MNHEY and CDR2 SMNVEV (reference sequence). Written as DNA, the CDR3 is TGTGCCAGCAGACATAATCAAAGGACCGGGGAGCTGTTTTTT. Amino acids: CASRHNQRTGELFF.

This clone turned up a few times. This chain connects TRBV2 to TRBJ1-5, with 8 positions matching TRBD1. Germline V gene data show CDR1 as SNHLY and CDR2 as FYNNEI. V lost 5 bases to trimming and J lost 5 bases; unmatched junction nucleotides: 8. The CDR3 length is 15 residues. CDR3: CASSSDRVWDQPQHF. The CDR3 DNA reads as TGTGCCAGCAGTTCGGACAGGGTGTGGGATCAGCCCCAGCATTTT.

The chain uses TRBV6-5 and TRBJ2-5, with D unresolved. The V and J ends lost 5 bases and 0 bases respectively, with 4 bases between them. There are 12 residues in the CDR3. Germline-derived CDR1 and CDR2 are MNHEY and SVGAGI. CDR3 in DNA: TGTGCCAGCAGTATAGACCAAGAGACCCAGTACTTC. Protein: CASSIDQETQYF.

The V gene is TRBV6-1, the J gene TRBJ2-3; D is uncertain. Trimming left V 3 bases short and J 2 bases short, with 9 bases between. The CDR3 extends over 14 amino acids. Germline CDR1 MNHNS, CDR2 SASEGT. CDR3 sequence: CASSDQLNTDTQYF. The DNA of the CDR3 is TGTGCCAGCAGTGACCAGTTAAACACAGATACGCAGTATTTT.

A remark on this clone: The sample holds other DNA sequences that translate to the same CDR3. The rearrangement links TRBV7-2 to TRBJ2-2; D remains unclear. This CDR3 contains 11 residues. V lost 2 bases to trimming and J lost 7 bases, with 2 bases between them. Germline assignment: CDR1 SGHTA and CDR2 FQGNSA. The CDR3 DNA reads TGTGCCAGCAGCTTACTCGGGGAGCTGTTTTTT. It translates to CASSLLGELFF.

Turning to this clone: The same CDR3 can be traced to other DNA sequences in this sample. The J gene is TRBJ2-3, the V gene TRBV30, with D tentatively TRBD2 (5 bases). There are 15 residues in the CDR3. CDR1 and CDR2 from the germline V gene are GTSNPN and SVGIG (reference sequence). V lost 0 bases and J 0 bases, leaving 10 bases between the germline ends. The CDR3 DNA follows: TGTGCCTGGAGTGTACCGGGCGGGAGCACAGATACGCAGTATTTT. Translating it yields CAWSVPGGSTDTQYF. The variable domain in full, with the rest retrieved from reference TRBV30 and TRBJ2-3, is SQTIHQWPATLVQPVGSPLSLECTVEGTSNPNLYWYRQAAGRGLQLLFYSVGIGQISSEVPQNLSASRPQDRQFILSSKKLLLSDSGFYLCAWSVPGGSTDTQYFGPGTRLTVL.